This entry concerns a single T cell receptor beta chain. The antigen is unknown. The record originates from a study of monozygotic twins with inflammatory bowel disease. General observations from the study: Sharing of clonotypes with others was lower in IBD patients than in healthy twins, and this was especially so with disease activity. Backing was not found for a single strong signal or clonotype associated with IBD.

The CDR3 runs 13 residues. Germline V CDR1 and CDR2: ENHRY, SYGVKD. TCRdb derives one entry per CDR3 protein from the 5' RACE reads, leaving out DNA. This sample's table reports over 100,000 distinct CDR3 sequences. The sequenced sample was blood. The chain carries TRBV10-3 and TRBJ1-6. The clonotype comes from a human donor with ulcerative colitis or Crohn's disease, or a healthy co-twin of an affected twin (not recorded which). The CDR3 sequence: CAIQTEYNSPLHF.